This TCR beta chain derives from a study of blood T cells in healthy people across ages. The study isolated at least 7 million PBMCs from each sample. No fewer than 6 micrograms of total RNA were isolated from every sample. A J-beta primer mix and a sample-barcoded 5' primer were used in a second PCR of roughly 7 to 12 cycles. Carrying 12 random nucleotides, a template-switch adaptor labeled each individual cDNA molecule. MiXCR, applied by TCRdb to the 5' RACE reads, yields one record per CDR3 protein. The table has 1,800,000 or so distinct CDR3 sequences, about 39% seen once. This clonotype was found a few times. The receptor's source is a human donor in good health. The source material was blood.

The CDR3: CASSLARSKQFF. CDR3 sequence (DNA): TGCGCCAGCAGCTTGGCCAGGTCTAAGCAGTTCTTC. The chain employs TRBV5-1 and TRBJ2-1; D remains ambiguous. The CDR3 covers 12 residues. V was shortened by 0 bases and J by 11 bases, with 9 bases between the two germline ends. Germline-derived CDR1 and CDR2 are SGHRS and YFSETQ.